This TCR beta chain was retrieved from a study of shared clonotypes between healthy human individuals. Study-wide points: Some naive CD4 clonotypes, roughly 5%, turned up in common across several donors. Relative to clonotypes present in all four donors, those not shared had lower generation probabilities.

Turning to this clone: What it recognizes is unknown.

There were only Caucasian adults among the donors, and all lived in Nashville, Tennessee. Using immunoSEQ multiplex PCR, the repertoire was profiled, and TCRdb retains in-frame clones only, with some absent. The sample holds some 2,100,000 clones, around 95% seen once. V was shortened by 4 bases and J by 11 bases, with 18 bases between the two germline ends. Per germline, CDR1 SGHRS and CDR2 YFSETQ. The CDR3 has 14 amino acids. The sequence derives from a man between 18 and 29 years old in good health. The genes are TRBV5-1 and TRBJ1-4; D might be TRBD1 (6 bases). Material for sequencing was naive CD4+ T cells sorted from blood. Subset: CD45RA+ positively selected. The CDR3 bases are TGCGCCAGCAGCCAGGACCCGGGGGCTCTGAAACTGTTTTTT. This gives the protein CASSQDPGALKLFF.